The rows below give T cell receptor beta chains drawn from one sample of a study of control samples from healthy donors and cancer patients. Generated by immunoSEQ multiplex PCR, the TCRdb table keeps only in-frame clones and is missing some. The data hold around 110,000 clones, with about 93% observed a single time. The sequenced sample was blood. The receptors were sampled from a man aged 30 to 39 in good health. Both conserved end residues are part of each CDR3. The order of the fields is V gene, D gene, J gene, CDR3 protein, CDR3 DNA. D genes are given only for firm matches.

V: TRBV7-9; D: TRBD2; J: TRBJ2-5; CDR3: CASSPSGVQETQYF; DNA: TGTGCCAGCAGCCCGAGCGGGGTCCAAGAGACCCAGTACTTC
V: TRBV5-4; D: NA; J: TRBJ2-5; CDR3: CASSLKTDQETQYF; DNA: TGTGCCAGCAGCTTGAAGACAGACCAAGAGACCCAGTACTTC
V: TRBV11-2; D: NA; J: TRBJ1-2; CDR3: CASSLGGMRPNYGYTF; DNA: TGTGCCAGCAGCTTAGGTGGGATGCGCCCTAACTATGGCTACACCTTC
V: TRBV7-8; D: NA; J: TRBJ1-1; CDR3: CASSPRDRGSMGTEAFF; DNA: TGTGCCAGCAGCCCTAGAGACCGGGGAAGTATGGGCACTGAAGCTTTCTTT
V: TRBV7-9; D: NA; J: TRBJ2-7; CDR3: CASSFSGEQYF; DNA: TGTGCCAGCAGCTTTTCTGGAGAGCAGTACTTC
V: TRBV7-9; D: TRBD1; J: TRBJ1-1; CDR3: CASSSFGQGRLSFTEAFF; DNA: TGTGCCAGCAGCTCTTTTGGACAGGGAAGGCTAAGTTTTACTGAAGCTTTCTTT
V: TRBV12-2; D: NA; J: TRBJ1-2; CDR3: CASRLAQEGYTF; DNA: TGTGCAAGTCGCTTAGCACAGGAAGGCTACACCTTC
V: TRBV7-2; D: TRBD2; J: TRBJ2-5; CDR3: CASSLRTSGGVTETQYF; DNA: TGTGCCAGCAGCCTACGGACTAGCGGGGGGGTTACAGAGACCCAGTACTTC
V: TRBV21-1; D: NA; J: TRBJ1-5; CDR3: CASSPQTGEGSNQPQHF; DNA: TGTGCCAGCAGCCCACAAACAGGGGAAGGAAGCAATCAGCCCCAGCATTTT
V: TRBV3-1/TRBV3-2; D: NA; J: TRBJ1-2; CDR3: CASSQYKGRYTF; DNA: TGTGCCAGCAGCCAATATAAGGGGCGCTACACCTTC
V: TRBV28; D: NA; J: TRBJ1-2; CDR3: CASSSDQGSGVAVRGYTF; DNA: TGTGCCAGCAGTTCCGACCAGGGTTCTGGGGTGGCCGTGAGGGGCTACACCTTC
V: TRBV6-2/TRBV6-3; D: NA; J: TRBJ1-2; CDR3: CASSYREGYGYTF; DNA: TGTGCCAGCAGTTACCGGGAAGGCTATGGCTACACCTTC